The T cell receptor (beta chain) under discussion was sequenced for a study of shared clonotypes between healthy human individuals. About the research overall: CD4 naive cells filled three plates per donor, CD4 memory three, CD8 naive two and CD8 memory one. Study results and caveats: Clonotypes which were not shared had lower generation probabilities than clonotypes that all four donors shared.

Deep-level assay runs were performed. Generated by immunoSEQ multiplex PCR, the TCRdb table keeps only in-frame clones and is missing some. The sample has just over 2,000,000 clones; 90% to 95% are singletons. Investigators divided CD4+ cells into CD45RA+ naive and CD45RA-negative memory subsets. CDR3 length equals 16 residues. The germline V gene encodes CDR1 KGHSH and CDR2 LQKENI. V dropped 3 bases and J dropped 1 base, with 13 bases sitting between them. As to this clone: Its antigen remains unknown.

This sequence originates from a man aged 18 to 29 in good health. The rearrangement uses TRBV18 and TRBJ1-5; no clear D gene. Sequencing was carried out using naive CD4+ T cells sorted from blood. This sample's subset: CD45RA+ positively selected. The CDR3 protein is CASSPLPNTSNQPQHF. CDR3 nucleotide sequence: TGTGCCAGCTCACCCTTGCCAAACACGAGCAATCAGCCCCAGCATTTT.